The entry below gives a single T cell receptor (beta chain) sequence along with its context. The record originates from a study of T cells in localized non-small cell lung cancer. Assay: immunoSEQ multiplex PCR; the TCRdb copy retains only in-frame clones and omits some. The table records approximately 22,000 clones, about 87% of them present only once. Germline-derived CDR1 and CDR2 are MNHEY and SMNVEV (reference sequence). CDR3 size: 13 residues. The V gene lost 5 bases and the J gene lost 3 bases, with 11 bases spanning the gap. This TCR was sampled from a male donor at least 60 years old with stage I squamous cell lung carcinoma. V usage is TRBV27 and J usage is TRBJ2-7; a possible D gene is TRBD1 (5 bases). Sample: peripheral blood, taken before any cancer treatment. DNA of the CDR3: TGTGCCAGCAGTCAGACTCAGGGCTACGAGCAGTACTTC. Translation gives CASSQTQGYEQYF.